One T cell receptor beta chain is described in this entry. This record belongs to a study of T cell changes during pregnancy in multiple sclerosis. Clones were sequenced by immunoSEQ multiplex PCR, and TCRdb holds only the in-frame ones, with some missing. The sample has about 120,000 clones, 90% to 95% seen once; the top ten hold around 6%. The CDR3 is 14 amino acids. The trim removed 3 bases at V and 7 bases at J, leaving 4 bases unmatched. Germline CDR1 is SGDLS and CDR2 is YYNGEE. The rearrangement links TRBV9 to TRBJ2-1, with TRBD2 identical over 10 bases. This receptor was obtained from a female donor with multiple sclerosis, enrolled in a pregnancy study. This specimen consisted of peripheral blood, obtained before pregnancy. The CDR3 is CASSEGGLANEQFF. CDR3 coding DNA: TGTGCCAGCAGCGAGGGGGGACTAGCGAATGAGCAGTTCTTC. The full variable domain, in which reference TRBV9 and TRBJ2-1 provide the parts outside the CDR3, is DSGVTQTPKHLITATGQRVTLRCSPRSGDLSVYWYQQSLDQGLQFLIQYYNGEERAKGNILERFSAQQFPDLHSELNLSSLELGDSALYFCASSEGGLANEQFFGPGTRLTVL.